This record concerns one T cell receptor beta chain sequence. This record belongs to a study of blood T cell repertoires in COVID-19. Study at large: The study drew acute and convalescent COVID-19 samples from the United States, Italy and Spain.

Authors' processing steps: The authors estimated nucleated cell counts from reference gene primer amplification. TCRdb's table, derived via immunoSEQ multiplex PCR, lists solely in-frame clones and lacks some. The DNA was the basis for D and trimming; V, J and clone size are from that table. The sample yields about 160,000 clones, around 84% seen once. This CDR3 spans 18 amino acids. Sequencing input: peripheral blood. The receptor was derived from an older man with acute or convalescent COVID-19. The rearrangement uses TRBV21-1 and TRBJ1-3; the DNA was not compared with TRBD1, the D call given in the table. TRBV21-1 counts as a pseudogene. CDR3: CASSNWTGGKDSGNTIYF. The DNA of the CDR3 is TGTGCCAGCAGCAACTGGACAGGGGGAAAGGACTCTGGAAACACCATATATTTT.